These 24 T cell receptor beta chains were sequenced from one sample in a study of blood T cell repertoires in COVID-19. Some clones are missing from TCRdb's copy, which holds only in-frame ones; the method was immunoSEQ multiplex PCR. The sample has 400,000 to 500,000 clones, around 87% seen once. Material for sequencing was PBMCs or T cells enriched from blood (not recorded which). Receptors were obtained from a woman aged 40-49 years who had recovered from COVID-19.

The chain carries TRBV7-9 and TRBJ2-2, with TRBD2 identical over 9 bases. Per germline, CDR1 SEHNR and CDR2 FQNEAQ (reference sequence). V dropped 3 bases and J dropped 6; count of bases not matched to a gene: 2. The CDR3 length is 14 residues. The CDR3 region has the DNA TGTGCCAGCAGCTTCGCGGGAGGGCCCGGGGAGCTGTTTTTT. Its translation: CASSFAGGPGELFF.

The chain links TRBV6-2 or TRBV6-3 to TRBJ1-4; no reliable D call. The CDR3 has 14 amino acids. V gave up 1 base and J gave up 10 bases, with 13 bases separating them. Germline V CDR1 and CDR2: MNHEY, SVGEGT. CDR3: CASSYWDGSRKLFF. As DNA, the CDR3 is TGTGCCAGCAGTTACTGGGATGGGAGTCGAAAACTGTTTTTT.

The rearrangement links TRBV5-1 to TRBJ2-7; the D is unclear. CDR3 length: 13 amino acids. V lost 6 bases, J lost 4 bases, and 14 bases lay in between. CDR1 and CDR2 (germline): SGHRS, YFSETQ. The DNA of the CDR3 is TGCGCCAGCAAGTCCGAACTCTTATACGAGCAGTACTTC. Protein: CASKSELLYEQYF.

The rearrangement uses TRBV12-5 and TRBJ2-3; 7 nucleotides match TRBD1. This CDR3 is built from 15 residues. The germline V gene encodes CDR1 LGHNT and CDR2 FRNRAP. The V and J ends lost 0 bases and 4 bases, in that order; junction bases with no gene match: 4. Here the CDR3 DNA reads TGTGCTAGTGGTTTGGTACGGCAGGGGGCAGATACGCAGTATTTT. Its translation is CASGLVRQGADTQYF. The full variable domain, in which reference TRBV12-5 and TRBJ2-3 provide the parts outside the CDR3, is DARVTQTPRHKVTEMGQEVTMRCQPILGHNTVFWYRQTMMQGLELLAYFRNRAPLDDSGMPKDRFSAEMPDATLATLKIQPSEPRDSAVYFCASGLVRQGADTQYFGPGTRLTVL.

In this sample, this clone turned up once. This chain uses TRBV5-4 with TRBJ2-5, with D tentatively TRBD2 (5 bases). Germline assignment: CDR1 SGHNT and CDR2 YYREEE (reference sequence). V dropped 4 bases and J dropped 5 bases, with 12 bases sitting between them. The CDR3 has 13 residues. CDR3 sequence (DNA): TGTGCCAGCAGCCCCCGAGGGAAGGAGACCCAGTACTTC. Its translation is CASSPRGKETQYF.

The V and J genes are TRBV14 and TRBJ1-4, with unresolved D. Per the germline V gene, CDR1 is SGHDN and CDR2 is FVKESK. The CDR3 length is 13 residues. The V gene lost 1 base and the J gene lost 11 bases, with 11 bases spanning the gap. The chain's CDR3 is CASSQGAVAKLFF. CDR3 coding DNA: TGTGCCAGCAGCCAAGGGGCAGTGGCGAAACTGTTTTTT.

The rearrangement joins TRBV10-3 to TRBJ1-5; D gene unclear. This CDR3 is built from 15 residues. CDR1 and CDR2 from the germline V gene are ENHRY and SYGVKD. V dropped 2 bases and J dropped 1 base, with 9 bases sitting between them. In nucleotides, the CDR3 is TGTGCCATCAGTGAGGCCGACGGGAGCAATCAGCCCCAGCATTTT. It translates to CAISEADGSNQPQHF.

The chain uses TRBV14 and TRBJ2-1, with D tentatively TRBD2 (7 bases). With 4 bases removed from V and 8 bases from J, the gap between germline ends came to 15 bases. The germline V gene encodes CDR1 SGHDN and CDR2 FVKESK. The CDR3 runs 14 residues. The CDR3 nucleotides read TGTGCCAGCAGCCTTTGGACGGGGGGCGATGAGCAGTTCTTC. Translation: CASSLWTGGDEQFF.

V usage is TRBV27 and J usage is TRBJ2-5; D possibly corresponds to TRBD2 (6 bases). Trimming pared 5 bases from V and 3 bases from J, leaving 13 bases between. This CDR3 is built from 14 residues. Germline V gene lookup returns CDR1 MNHEY and CDR2 SMNVEV (reference sequence). CDR3 nucleotide sequence: TGTGCCAGCAGTCAGGGCGGGATCAAAGAGACCCAGTACTTC. Its translation: CASSQGGIKETQYF.

This rearrangement joins TRBV24-1 to TRBJ1-1; D is unclear. The length of the CDR3 is 18 residues. V gave up 4 bases and J gave up 1 base, with 21 bases separating them. CDR1 and CDR2 from the germline V gene are KGHDR and SFDVKD. CDR3 coding DNA: TGTGCCACCAGTGACCTGCTACAAGGTAGAGGGAAGAACACTGAAGCTTTCTTT. It translates to CATSDLLQGRGKNTEAFF.

V and J are TRBV5-1 and TRBJ1-2; possible D gene TRBD1, 6 bases. CDR3 length: 14 residues. The V gene's germline CDR1 is SGHRS and CDR2 YFSETQ. The germline V and J ends were trimmed by 0 bases and 5 bases, with 11 bases remaining between them. CDR3 bases: TGCGCCAGCAGCTTGGGCAGGACAGAATATGGCTACACCTTC. It codes for CASSLGRTEYGYTF.

The chain is built from TRBV10-3 and TRBJ1-5; no definite D call. Trimming cost V 4 bases and J 7 bases, with 14 bases left between them. CDR1 is ENHRY and CDR2 is SYGVKD in the germline V gene. This CDR3 is 14 amino acids long. The CDR3 reads CAISVREGDQPQHF. CDR3 in DNA: TGTGCCATCAGTGTTCGGGAAGGTGACCAGCCCCAGCATTTT.

This clone was detected once. This sequence joins TRBV10-2 and TRBJ2-7, with D tentatively TRBD2 (5 bases). This CDR3 has 16 residues. The V gene's germline CDR1 is WSHSY and CDR2 SAAADI. The germline V and J ends were trimmed by 0 bases and 3 bases, with 15 bases remaining between them. Here the CDR3 DNA reads TGCGCCAGCAGTGAGTCGCTAGCCCAGCTGCGCTACGAGCAGTACTTC. It yields the protein CASSESLAQLRYEQYF.

The chain has TRBV18 and TRBJ2-6; TRBD2 is a possible D gene (5 bases). The V and J ends lost 1 base and 0 bases respectively, with 16 bases between them. Germline CDR1 reads KGHSH; CDR2 reads LQKENI. The CDR3 has 19 residues. This CDR3 reads CASSPRGQFMVSGANVLTF. In DNA, the CDR3 is TGTGCCAGCTCACCACGAGGGCAGTTTATGGTCTCTGGGGCCAACGTCCTGACTTTC.

The chain combines TRBV2 with TRBJ1-1; 8 bases match TRBD1. Germline-derived CDR1 and CDR2 are SNHLY and FYNNEI. The ends lost 7 bases at V and 3 bases at J; junction bases unmatched: 4. This CDR3 has 13 residues. The CDR3: CASNRQGYTEAFF. The CDR3 DNA sequence: TGTGCCAGCAACAGACAGGGGTACACTGAAGCTTTCTTT.

J is TRBJ1-1 and V is TRBV7-2; D not certain. Germline V CDR1 and CDR2: SGHTA, FQGNSA. This CDR3 contains 15 residues. V was pared by 1 base and J by 6 bases, with 15 bases between. CDR3 loop: CASSLGGFPNPEAFF. In DNA form, the CDR3 reads TGTGCCAGCAGCTTAGGAGGTTTCCCTAACCCTGAAGCTTTCTTT. Full variable domain (remainder filled in from reference TRBV7-2 and TRBJ1-1): GAGVSQSPSNKVTEKGKDVELRCDPISGHTALYWYRQSLGQGLEFLIYFQGNSAPDKSGLPSDRFSAERTGGSVSTLTIQRTQQEDSAVYLCASSLGGFPNPEAFFGQGTRLTVV.

The chain combines TRBV13 with TRBJ2-7; no clear D. The CDR3 runs to 15 residues. Trimming took off 2 bases at V and 2 bases at J, with 13 bases between the two ends. CDR1 PRHDT and CDR2 FYEKMQ come from the germline V gene (reference sequence). The CDR3 loop reads CASSLSSLAPYEQYF. The CDR3 region has the DNA TGTGCCAGCAGCTTAAGTAGCTTAGCCCCCTACGAGCAGTACTTC.

The gene calls are TRBV3-1 (or the pseudogene TRBV3-2) and TRBJ2-4; TRBD2 agrees at 11 bases. CDR3 length: 16 residues. Germline loops: CDR1 LGHDT, CDR2 YNNKEL (reference sequence). J was trimmed by 3 bases and V by 0 bases; bases with no gene match: 1. The CDR3 protein is CASSQDLAGGKNIQYF. DNA for the CDR3: TGTGCCAGCAGCCAAGATCTAGCGGGAGGCAAAAACATTCAGTACTTC.

The chain uses TRBV3-1 (or the pseudogene TRBV3-2) and TRBJ1-2; 7 nucleotides align to TRBD1. Germline V gene lookup returns CDR1 LGHDT and CDR2 YNNKEL (reference sequence). The CDR3 runs to 16 residues. The V gene end was trimmed by 4 bases and the J gene end by 7 bases; junction bases not matched to a gene: 15. DNA for the CDR3: TGTGCCAGCAGCCCCGTCGGCGACAGGGTCTCAGGTGGCTACACCTTC. Translating it yields CASSPVGDRVSGGYTF.

The V gene is TRBV27, the J gene TRBJ2-1; 9 positions match TRBD1. Germline CDR1 reads MNHEY; CDR2 reads SMNVEV (reference sequence). Trimming at V came to 5 bases and at J to 6 bases, leaving 8 bases not matched to a gene. The CDR3 runs 15 residues. The CDR3 sequence is CASSLRDRASNEQFF. CDR3 DNA sequence: TGTGCCAGCAGTCTTCGGGACAGGGCGTCCAATGAGCAGTTCTTC.

The chain couples TRBV10-1 to TRBJ2-7; the match to TRBD2 covers 10 bases. The CDR3 sequence is 14 residues long. Trimming removed 4 bases from V and 7 bases from J; junction bases left unmatched: 7. The V gene's germline CDR1 is WNHNN and CDR2 SYGVQD (reference sequence). The CDR3 DNA reads TGCGCCAGCAGTGTGATAGCGGGAGGTGGGGAGCAGTACTTC. This sequence encodes CASSVIAGGGEQYF.

The rearrangement joins TRBV19 to TRBJ1-5, with D possibly matching TRBD1 (5 bases). The CDR3 extends over 19 amino acids. V dropped 2 bases and J dropped 0 bases, with 20 bases sitting between them. The V gene's germline CDR1 is LNHDA and CDR2 SQIVND (reference sequence). The CDR3 sequence is CASSIFHDSQAHSNQPQHF. The CDR3 coding sequence is TGTGCCAGTAGTATATTTCACGACAGCCAAGCCCATAGCAATCAGCCCCAGCATTTT.

The table lists this clone with a count of one. The genes are TRBV5-1 and TRBJ2-2; TRBD2 matches 10 bases. This CDR3 is built from 16 residues. Germline V gives CDR1 SGHRS, CDR2 YFSETQ. V lost 4 bases to trimming and J lost 7 bases; unmatched junction nucleotides: 10. CDR3 in amino acids: CASSPPTSGISGELFF. In DNA form, the CDR3 reads TGCGCCAGCAGCCCCCCCACTAGCGGGATTAGCGGGGAGCTGTTTTTT.

This rearrangement joins TRBV6-5 to TRBJ1-1, with unresolved D. CDR3 length equals 13 residues. The ends were cut back, 10 bases at V and 1 base at J, with 13 bases in the middle. The germline gives CDR1 MNHEY, CDR2 SVGAGI. The CDR3 DNA follows: TGTGCCACCTCCTTGACGGGGAACACTGAAGCTTTCTTT. Translating gives CATSLTGNTEAFF.